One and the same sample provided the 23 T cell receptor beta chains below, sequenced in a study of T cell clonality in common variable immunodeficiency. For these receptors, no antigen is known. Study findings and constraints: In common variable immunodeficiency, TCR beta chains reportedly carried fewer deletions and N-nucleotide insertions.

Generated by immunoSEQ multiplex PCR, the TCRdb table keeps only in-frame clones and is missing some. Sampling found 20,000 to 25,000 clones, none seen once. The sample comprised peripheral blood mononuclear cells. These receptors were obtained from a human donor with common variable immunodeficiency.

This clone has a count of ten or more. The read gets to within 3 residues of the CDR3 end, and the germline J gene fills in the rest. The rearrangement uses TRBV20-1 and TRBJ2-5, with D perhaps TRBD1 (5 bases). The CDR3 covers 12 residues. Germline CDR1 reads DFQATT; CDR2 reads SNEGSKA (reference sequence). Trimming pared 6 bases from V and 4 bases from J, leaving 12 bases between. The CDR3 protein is CSAPSTGETQYF. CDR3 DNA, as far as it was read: TGCAGTGCCCCCTCTACAGGAGAGACC.

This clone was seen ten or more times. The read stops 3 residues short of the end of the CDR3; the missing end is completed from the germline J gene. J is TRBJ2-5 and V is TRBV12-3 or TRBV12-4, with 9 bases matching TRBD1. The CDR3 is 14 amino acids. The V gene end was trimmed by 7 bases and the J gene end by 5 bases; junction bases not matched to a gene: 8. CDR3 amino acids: CASTRTGGRETQYF. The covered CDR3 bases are TGTGCCAGCACCCGTACAGGGGGCCGCGAGACC.

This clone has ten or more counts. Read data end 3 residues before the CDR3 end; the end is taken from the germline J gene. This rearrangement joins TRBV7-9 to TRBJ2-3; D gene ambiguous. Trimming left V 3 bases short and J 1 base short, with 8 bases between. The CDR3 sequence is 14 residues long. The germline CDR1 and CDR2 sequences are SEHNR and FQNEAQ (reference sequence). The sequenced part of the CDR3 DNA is TGTGCCAGCAGCTTTGAGGCTCGCACAGATACG. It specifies CASSFEARTDT. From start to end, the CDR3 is CASSFEARTDTQYF. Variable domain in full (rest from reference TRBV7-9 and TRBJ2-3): DTGVSQNPRHKITKRGQNVTFRCDPISEHNRLYWYRQTLGQGPEFLTYFQNEAQLEKSRLLSDRFSAERPKGSFSTLEIQRTEQGDSAMYLCASSFEARTDTQYFGPGTRLTVL.

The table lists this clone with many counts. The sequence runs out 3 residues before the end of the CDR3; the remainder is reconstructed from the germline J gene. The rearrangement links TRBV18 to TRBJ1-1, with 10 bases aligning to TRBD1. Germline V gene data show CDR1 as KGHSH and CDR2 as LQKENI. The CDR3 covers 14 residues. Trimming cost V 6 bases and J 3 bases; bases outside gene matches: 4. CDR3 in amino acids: CASSPGTGDTEAFF. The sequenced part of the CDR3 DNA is TGTGCCAGCTCCCCCGGGACAGGGGACACTGAA.

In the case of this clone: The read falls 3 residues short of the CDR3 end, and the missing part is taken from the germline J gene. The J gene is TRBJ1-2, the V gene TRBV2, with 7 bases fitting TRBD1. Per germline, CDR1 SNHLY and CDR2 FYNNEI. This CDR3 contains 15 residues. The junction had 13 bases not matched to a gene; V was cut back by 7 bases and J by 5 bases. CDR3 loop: CASTPVGQTAYGYTF. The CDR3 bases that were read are TGTGCCAGCACCCCGGTGGGACAGACTGCGTATGGC.

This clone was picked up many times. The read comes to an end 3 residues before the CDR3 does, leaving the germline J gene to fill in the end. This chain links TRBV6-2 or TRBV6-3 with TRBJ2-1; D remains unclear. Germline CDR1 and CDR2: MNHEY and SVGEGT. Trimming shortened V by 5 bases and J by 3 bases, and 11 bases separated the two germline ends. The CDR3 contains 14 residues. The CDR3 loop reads CASSLLTLYNEQFF. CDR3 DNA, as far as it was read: TGTGCCAGCAGTCTCCTAACCCTCTACAATGAG.

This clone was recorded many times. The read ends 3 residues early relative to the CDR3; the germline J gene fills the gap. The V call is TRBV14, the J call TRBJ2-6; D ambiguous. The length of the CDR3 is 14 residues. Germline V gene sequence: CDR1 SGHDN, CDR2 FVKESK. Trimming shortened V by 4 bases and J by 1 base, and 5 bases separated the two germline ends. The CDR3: CASSLVSGANVLTF. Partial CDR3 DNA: TGTGCCAGCAGCCTCGTATCTGGGGCCAACGTC.

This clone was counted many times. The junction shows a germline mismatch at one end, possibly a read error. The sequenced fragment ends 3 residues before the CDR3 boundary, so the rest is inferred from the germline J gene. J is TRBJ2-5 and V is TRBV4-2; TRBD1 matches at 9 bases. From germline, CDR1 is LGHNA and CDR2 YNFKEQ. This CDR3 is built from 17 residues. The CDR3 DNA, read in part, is TGCGCCAGCAGCCAGTCCGGGACAGGGTTATTGGGAGAGACC. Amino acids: CASSQSGTGLLGET. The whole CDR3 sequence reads CASSQSGTGLLGETQYF.

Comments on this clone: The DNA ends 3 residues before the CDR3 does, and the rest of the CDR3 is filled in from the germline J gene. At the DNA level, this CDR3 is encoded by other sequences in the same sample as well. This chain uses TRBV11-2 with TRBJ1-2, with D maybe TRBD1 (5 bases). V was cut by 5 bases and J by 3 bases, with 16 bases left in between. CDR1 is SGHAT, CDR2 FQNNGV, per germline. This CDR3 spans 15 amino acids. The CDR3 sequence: CASSLVVGDYYGYTF. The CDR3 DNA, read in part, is TGTGCCAGCAGCCTAGTTGTAGGGGACTACTATGGC.

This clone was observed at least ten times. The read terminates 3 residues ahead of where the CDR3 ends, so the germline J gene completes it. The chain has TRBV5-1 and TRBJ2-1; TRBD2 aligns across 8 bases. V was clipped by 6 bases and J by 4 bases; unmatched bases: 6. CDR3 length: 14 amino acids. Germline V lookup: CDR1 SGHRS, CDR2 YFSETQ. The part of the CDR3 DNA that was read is TGCGCCAGCATCGGGGGGGCGTTATACAATGAG. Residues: CASIGGALYNE. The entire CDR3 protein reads CASIGGALYNEQFF.

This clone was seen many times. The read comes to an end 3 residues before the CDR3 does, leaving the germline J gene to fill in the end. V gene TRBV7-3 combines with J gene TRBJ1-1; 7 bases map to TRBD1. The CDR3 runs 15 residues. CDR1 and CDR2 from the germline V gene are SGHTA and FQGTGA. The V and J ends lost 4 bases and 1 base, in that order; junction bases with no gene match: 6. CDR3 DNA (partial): TGTGCCAGCAGCTCGGACAGGATCCCGAACACTGAA. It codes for CASSSDRIPNTE. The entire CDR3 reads CASSSDRIPNTEAFF.

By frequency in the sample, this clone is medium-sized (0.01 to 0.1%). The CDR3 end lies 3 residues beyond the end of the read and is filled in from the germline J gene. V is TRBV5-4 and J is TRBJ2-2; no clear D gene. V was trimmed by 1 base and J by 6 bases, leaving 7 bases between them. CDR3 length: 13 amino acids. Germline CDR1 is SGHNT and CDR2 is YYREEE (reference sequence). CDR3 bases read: TGTGCCAGCAGCTTGATGAGCGCCGGGGAG. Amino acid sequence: CASSLMSAGE. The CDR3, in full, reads CASSLMSAGELFF.

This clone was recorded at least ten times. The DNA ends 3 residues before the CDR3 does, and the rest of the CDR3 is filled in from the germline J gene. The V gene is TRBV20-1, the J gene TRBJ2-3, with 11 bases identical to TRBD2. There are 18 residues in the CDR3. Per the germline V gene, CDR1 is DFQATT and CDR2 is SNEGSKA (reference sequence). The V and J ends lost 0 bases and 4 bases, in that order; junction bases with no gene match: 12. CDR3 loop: CSARDSMGLAGGADTQYF. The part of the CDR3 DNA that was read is TGCAGTGCTAGAGATTCAATGGGGCTAGCGGGGGGTGCAGATACG.

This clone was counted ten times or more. CDR3 bases read: TGTGCCACCCAAGGGCGTTACGAG. It is translated as CATQGRYE. The CDR3, in full, reads CATQGRYEQYF. The chain combines TRBV19 with TRBJ2-7; no reliable D call. The CDR3 end lies 3 residues beyond the end of the read and is filled in from the germline J gene. From germline, CDR1 is LNHDA and CDR2 SQIVND (reference sequence). Trimming took 10 bases from V and 4 from J, leaving 11 bases between them. The CDR3 sequence is 11 residues long.

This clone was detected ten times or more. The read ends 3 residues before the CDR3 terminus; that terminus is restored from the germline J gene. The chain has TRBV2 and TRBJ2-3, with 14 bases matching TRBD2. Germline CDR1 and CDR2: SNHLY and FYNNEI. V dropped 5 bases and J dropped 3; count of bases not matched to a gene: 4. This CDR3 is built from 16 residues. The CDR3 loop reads CASSTGTSGGTDTQYF. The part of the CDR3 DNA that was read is TGTGCCAGCAGTACCGGGACTAGCGGGGGAACAGATACG.

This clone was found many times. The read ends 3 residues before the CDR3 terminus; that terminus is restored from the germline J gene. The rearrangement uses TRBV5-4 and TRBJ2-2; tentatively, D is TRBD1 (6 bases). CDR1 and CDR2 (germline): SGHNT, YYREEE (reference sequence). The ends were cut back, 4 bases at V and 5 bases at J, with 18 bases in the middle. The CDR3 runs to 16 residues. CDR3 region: CASSIQGRVETGELFF. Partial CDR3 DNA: TGTGCCAGCAGCATACAGGGTAGGGTAGAAACCGGGGAG.

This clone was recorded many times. This chain's CDR3 is CAISKQGSEEKLFF. Incomplete CDR3 DNA: TGTGCCATCAGTAAACAGGGGTCTGAGGAAAAA. This rearrangement joins TRBV10-3 to TRBJ1-4; 7 bases fit TRBD1. The read terminates 3 residues before the CDR3 end, so the remaining end is supplied by the germline J gene. This CDR3 comprises 14 residues. CDR1 ENHRY and CDR2 SYGVKD come from the germline V gene. Trimming removed 5 bases from V and 8 bases from J; junction bases left unmatched: 8.

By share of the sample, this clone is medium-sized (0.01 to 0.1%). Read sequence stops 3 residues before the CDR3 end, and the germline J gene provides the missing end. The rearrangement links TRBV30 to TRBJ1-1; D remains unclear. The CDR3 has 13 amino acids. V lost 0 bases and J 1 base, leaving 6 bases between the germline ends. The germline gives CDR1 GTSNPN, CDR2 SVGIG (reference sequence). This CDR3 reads CAWSVRRNTEAFF. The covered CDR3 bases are TGTGCCTGGAGTGTACGTAGGAACACTGAA.

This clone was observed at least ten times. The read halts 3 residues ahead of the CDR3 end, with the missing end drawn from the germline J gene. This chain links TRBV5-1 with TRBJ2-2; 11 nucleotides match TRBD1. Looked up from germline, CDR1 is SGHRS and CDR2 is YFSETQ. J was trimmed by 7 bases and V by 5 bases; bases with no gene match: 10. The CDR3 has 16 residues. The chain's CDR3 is CASRPGQGAPGGELFF. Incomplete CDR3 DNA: TGCGCCAGCAGACCCGGACAGGGGGCGCCCGGCGGGGAG.

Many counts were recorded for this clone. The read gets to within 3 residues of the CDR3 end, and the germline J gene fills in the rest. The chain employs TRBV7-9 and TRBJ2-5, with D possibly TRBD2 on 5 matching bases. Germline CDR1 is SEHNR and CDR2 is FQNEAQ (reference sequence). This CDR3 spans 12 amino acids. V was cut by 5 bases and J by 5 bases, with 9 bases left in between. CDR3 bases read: TGTGCCAGCAGCCGAGGGTCCGAGACC. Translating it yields CASSRGSET. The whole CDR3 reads CASSRGSETQYF.

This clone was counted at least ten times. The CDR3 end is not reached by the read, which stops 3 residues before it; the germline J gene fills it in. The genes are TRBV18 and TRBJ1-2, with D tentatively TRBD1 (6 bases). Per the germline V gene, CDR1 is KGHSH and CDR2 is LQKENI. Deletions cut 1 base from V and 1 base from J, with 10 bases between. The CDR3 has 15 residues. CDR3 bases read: TGTGCCAGCTCACCACAGGGGGACCTTAACTATGGC. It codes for CASSPQGDLNYG. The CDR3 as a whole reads CASSPQGDLNYGYTF.

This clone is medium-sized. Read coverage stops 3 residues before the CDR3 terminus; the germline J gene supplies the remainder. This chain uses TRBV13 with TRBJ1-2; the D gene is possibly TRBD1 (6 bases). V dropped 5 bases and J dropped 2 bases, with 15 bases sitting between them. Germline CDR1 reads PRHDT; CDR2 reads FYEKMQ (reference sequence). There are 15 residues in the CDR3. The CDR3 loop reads CASSPSGGANYGYTF. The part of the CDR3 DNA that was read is TGTGCCAGCAGCCCCAGTGGGGGGGCGAACTATGGC.

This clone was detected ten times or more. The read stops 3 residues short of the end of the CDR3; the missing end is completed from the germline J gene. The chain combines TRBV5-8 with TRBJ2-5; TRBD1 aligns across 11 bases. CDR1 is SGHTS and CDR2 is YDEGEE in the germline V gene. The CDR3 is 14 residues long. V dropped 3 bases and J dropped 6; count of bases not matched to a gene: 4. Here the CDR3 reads CASSWDRGSQTQYF. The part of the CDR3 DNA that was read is TGTGCCAGCAGCTGGGACAGGGGGTCGCAGACC.